These 14 T cell receptor beta chains came from one sample sequenced in a study of shared clonotypes between healthy human individuals. Data came from immunoSEQ multiplex PCR; TCRdb stores just in-frame clones and leaves some out. The table lists over 2 million clones, roughly 94% of them singletons. The sample was naive CD4+ T cells sorted from blood. As to subset: CD45RA+ positively selected. These receptors came from a man aged 18 to 30 in good health.

The rearrangement joins TRBV30 to TRBJ1-1; 9 bases match TRBD1. The CDR3 is 15 amino acids. V trimming: 2 bases; J trimming: 4 bases; junction bases outside the gene matches: 8. Germline CDR1 is GTSNPN and CDR2 is SVGIG (reference sequence). The CDR3: CAWSPLWDRATEAFF. The CDR3 DNA reads TGTGCCTGGAGTCCCCTCTGGGACAGGGCCACTGAAGCTTTCTTT.

The chain combines TRBV7-8 with TRBJ2-3, with D perhaps TRBD1 (5 bases). This CDR3 is 14 amino acids long. The germline V and J ends were trimmed by 2 bases and 4 bases, with 10 bases remaining between them. In germline, CDR1 is SGHVS, CDR2 FQNEAQ. DNA of the CDR3: TGTGCCAGCAGCTTACAGGGTACCGCAGATACGCAGTATTTT. This encodes CASSLQGTADTQYF.

This chain uses TRBV13 with TRBJ2-7; D gene uncertain. V gave up 5 bases and J gave up 0 bases, with 14 bases separating them. Germline values: CDR1 PRHDT, CDR2 FYEKMQ (reference sequence). The CDR3 is made up of 15 amino acids. CDR3 sequence reads: CASSLILWSSYEQYF. CDR3 sequence (DNA): TGTGCCAGCAGCCTCATACTCTGGAGCTCCTACGAGCAGTACTTC.

The chain employs TRBV27 and TRBJ2-3, with 13 bases fitting TRBD2. The CDR3 is 16 amino acids. With V trimmed by 3 bases and J by 2 bases, 2 bases remained unmatched. CDR1 and CDR2 from the germline V gene are MNHEY and SMNVEV (reference sequence). The CDR3 region is CASSLGLAGNTDTQYF. For the CDR3, the DNA is TGTGCCAGCAGTTTGGGACTAGCGGGAAACACAGATACGCAGTATTTT.

This chain links TRBV5-1 with TRBJ2-2; TRBD2 matches 10 bases. With V trimmed by 7 bases and J by 2 bases, 5 bases remained unmatched. This CDR3 is 15 amino acids long. Germline CDR1 and CDR2: SGHRS and YFSETQ. For the CDR3, the DNA is TGCGCCAGCGAGCCTAGCGGGGGAAACACCGGGGAGCTGTTTTTT. Translating it yields CASEPSGGNTGELFF.

The chain is built from TRBV7-6 and TRBJ1-6; 7 bases match TRBD1. V was pared by 1 base and J by 6 bases, with 18 bases of the junction left unmatched. CDR3 length equals 20 residues. Germline V gives CDR1 SGHVS, CDR2 FNYEAQ. The CDR3 DNA reads as TGTGCCAGCAGCTTAGAGACAGGGTTTGCCCTTCACAGGGGTAATTCACCCCTCCACTTT. As protein: CASSLETGFALHRGNSPLHF. Using reference TRBV7-6 and TRBJ1-6 for the parts outside the CDR3, the full variable domain is GAGVSQSPRYKVTKRGQDVALRCDPISGHVSLYWYRQALGQGPEFLTYFNYEAQQDKSGLPNDRFSAERPEGSISTLTIQRTEQRDSAMYRCASSLETGFALHRGNSPLHFGNGTRLTVT.

The V and J genes are TRBV11-2 and TRBJ2-3, with 9 bases lining up with TRBD1. Unmatched junction bases numbered 8, after V lost 5 bases and J lost 2 bases. This CDR3 comprises 16 residues. The germline V gene has CDR1 SGHAT and CDR2 FQNNGV. CDR3 region: CASSPGTGRNTDTQYF. The DNA for the CDR3 is TGTGCCAGCAGCCCGGGGACAGGGAGGAACACAGATACGCAGTATTTT.

This chain links TRBV30 with TRBJ2-7; no clear D gene. V was trimmed by 3 bases and J by 6 bases, leaving 6 bases between them. Per germline, CDR1 GTSNPN and CDR2 SVGIG (reference sequence). The CDR3 contains 10 residues. The CDR3: CAWSMGEQYF. The DNA of the CDR3 is TGTGCCTGGAGCATGGGCGAGCAGTACTTC.

With regard to this clone: The junction departs from germline at one end; a sequencing error may be responsible. The rearrangement joins TRBV6-1 to TRBJ2-2; TRBD1 matches at 9 bases. CDR3 size: 16 residues. Germline V gene sequence: CDR1 MNHNS, CDR2 SASEGT. CDR3 sequence: CASSDLQGAKTGELFF. CDR3 nucleotide sequence: TGTGCCAGCAGTGACTTACAGGGGGCGAAAACCGGGGAGCTGTTTTTT.

J is TRBJ1-5 and V is TRBV5-6; D is uncertain. Trimming took off 1 base at V and 7 bases at J, with 12 bases between the two ends. Germline V lookup: CDR1 SGHDT, CDR2 YYEEEE. The CDR3 runs to 14 residues. The CDR3 DNA reads TGTGCCAGCAGCTTGAAAGGGTTTGGGCAGCCCCAGCATTTT. Its protein is CASSLKGFGQPQHF.

J is TRBJ2-3 and V is TRBV2; TRBD1 is a possible D gene (5 bases). CDR1 is SNHLY, CDR2 FYNNEI, per germline. Trimming shortened V by 6 bases and J by 0 bases, and 13 bases separated the two germline ends. This CDR3 region has 15 residues. CDR3 sequence (DNA): TGTGCCAGCAGACCTGGGGCAGGAAGCACAGATACGCAGTATTTT. Residues: CASRPGAGSTDTQYF.

The DNA of the CDR3 is TGTGCCAGCAGACCCTACCGGGACAGCCGATACGAGCAGTACTTC. Its translation is CASRPYRDSRYEQYF. The chain is built from TRBV28 and TRBJ2-7, with 7 bases aligning to TRBD1. CDR3 length equals 15 residues. The germline V gene has CDR1 MDHEN and CDR2 SYDVKM. After removal of 6 bases from V and 4 bases from J, the junction contained 12 bases not matched to a gene.

About this clone itself: The identical CDR3 is also encoded by other nucleotide sequences in the sample. The chain uses TRBV18 and TRBJ2-7, with no clear D. Trimming left V 2 bases short and J 4 bases short, with 6 bases between. This CDR3 comprises 12 residues. Germline-derived CDR1 and CDR2 are KGHSH and LQKENI. The chain's CDR3 is CASSPTEYEQYF. The CDR3 DNA reads as TGTGCCAGCTCACCAACTGAGTACGAGCAGTACTTC.

The chain employs TRBV5-4 and TRBJ2-1, with D perhaps matching TRBD1 (6 bases). Trimming left V 1 base short and J 5 bases short, with 13 bases between. Germline V lookup: CDR1 SGHNT, CDR2 YYREEE (reference sequence). The CDR3 is 15 amino acids. As DNA, the CDR3 is TGTGCCAGCAGCTTGAAGTCGGACAGAAACAATGAGCAGTTCTTC. This encodes CASSLKSDRNNEQFF.